The entry below gives a single T cell receptor beta chain sequence along with its context. No antigen is known for it. This may be a read error, as it is one base from a much larger clone. A modified ARM-PCR protocol with three rounds of nested PCR amplified TCRbeta. TCRdb recomputed calls from the multiplex PCR reads with MiXCR, one row per CDR3 protein. The sample lists roughly 76,000 distinct CDR3 sequences; nearly 70% were seen once. The sample is drawn from a study of tumor and adjacent non-tumor tissue in lung cancer. Study at large: Patients comprised approximately eleven adenocarcinoma, a couple of squamous cell carcinoma and 1 small cell lung cancer. On average, productive TCRbeta reads reached about 4 million per sample. General study results and limits: Tumor tissue had significantly higher TCR diversity than normal lung. Normal lung showed higher cumulative top 100 clone frequency than tumor.

Germline values: CDR1 DFQATT, CDR2 SNEGSKA (reference sequence). The CDR3 contains 14 residues. The J segment lost 6 bases and the V segment lost 0 bases, leaving 7 bases of the junction unmatched. No cell sorting was done before RNA was extracted from the tissue. Sequencing was performed on lung tumor tissue. The receptor was derived from a woman between 65 and 79 years old with non-small cell lung cancer. The genes are TRBV20-1 and TRBJ2-7; 8 nucleotides line up with TRBD2. In nucleotides, the CDR3 is TGCAGTGCTAGAGATCGAGCGGGAGCCCCCGAGCAGTACTTC. Protein sequence: CSARDRAGAPEQYF.